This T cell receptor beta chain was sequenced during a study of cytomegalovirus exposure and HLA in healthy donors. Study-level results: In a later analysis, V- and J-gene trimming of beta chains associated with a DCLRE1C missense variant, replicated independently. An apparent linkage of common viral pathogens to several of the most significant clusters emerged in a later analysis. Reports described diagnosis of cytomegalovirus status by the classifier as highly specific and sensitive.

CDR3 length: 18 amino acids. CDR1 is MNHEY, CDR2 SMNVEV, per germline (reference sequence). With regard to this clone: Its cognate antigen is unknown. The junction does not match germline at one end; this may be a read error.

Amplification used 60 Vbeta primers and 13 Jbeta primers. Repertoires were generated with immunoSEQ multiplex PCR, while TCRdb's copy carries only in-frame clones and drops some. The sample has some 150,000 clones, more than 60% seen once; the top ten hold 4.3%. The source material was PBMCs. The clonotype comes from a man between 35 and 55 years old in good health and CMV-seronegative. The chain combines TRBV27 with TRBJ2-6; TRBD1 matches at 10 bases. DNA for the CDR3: TGTGCCGGCAGTAATCGGGACAGGGGTACCTCTGGGGCCAACGTCCTGACTTTC. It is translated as CAGSNRDRGTSGANVLTF.